The rows below give T cell receptor beta chains drawn from one sample of a study of shared clonotypes between healthy human individuals. The repertoire was sequenced with immunoSEQ multiplex PCR; TCRdb's copy has only in-frame clones and lacks some. The sample has 450,000 to 500,000 clones, more than 75% seen once. Sequencing was done on a sample of PBMCs. These receptors were collected from a woman in her thirties or forties in good health. Some clones in this sample may be carry-over from other donors' samples. The CDR3 runs from the conserved cysteine through the conserved F or W. The listing skips clone size in some rows; elsewhere it reads once, few, many or a size class.

>-|TRBJ2-7|TRBV6-1
CASSESAGSSYEQYF
>-|TRBJ2-5|TRBV5-1
CASSLGDLKQGETQYF
>few|TRBJ1-4|TRBV28
CASSLGRVYEKLFF
>once|TRBJ2-2|TRBV11-2
CASSKPTGANTGELFF
>few|TRBJ2-2|TRBV2
CASNTASTGELFF
>few|TRBJ1-2|TRBV14
CASSQDGGRNYGYTF
>-|TRBJ2-1|TRBV29-1
CSVVGDGDIVNEQFF
>-|-|TRBV5-1
CASSLSGLAASASYEQYF
>-|TRBJ2-5|TRBV4-2
CASSQDQASRGTQYF
>-|TRBJ2-2|TRBV30
CAWNNRSPGELFF
>-|TRBJ2-3|TRBV7-6
CASSLPSGDTQYF
>-|TRBJ2-7|TRBV28
CASSLAGGDTYEQYF
>-|TRBJ1-5|TRBV15
CATSRYRVGQPQHF
>-|TRBJ2-4|TRBV19
CASSINPGDIQYF
>many|TRBJ1-2|TRBV30
CAWRGDRHGYTF
>-|TRBJ1-5|TRBV15
CATRTGTNQPQHF
>-|TRBJ2-1|TRBV5-1
CASSRPGRGVWDEQFF
>-|TRBJ2-1|TRBV11-2
CASSPLSGRINEQFF
>-|TRBJ1-2|TRBV4-1
CASSSSGRGYGYTF